This is a list of T cell receptor beta chains from one sample in a study of cytomegalovirus exposure and HLA in healthy donors. Method: immunoSEQ multiplex PCR; TCRdb's copy keeps in-frame clones and lacks some. The table has more than 50,000 clones, 85% to 90% seen once; the top ten hold approximately 11%. The sequenced material came from PBMCs. The receptors were gathered from a female donor in good health and CMV-seronegative. Each CDR3 is given with its conserved first and last residue. For some rows the clone size is stated as once, few or many, or as a class when expanded; others skip it.

V	size	J	CDR3
TRBV5-4	NA	TRBJ1-1	CASSPGGGFTEAFF
TRBV7-3	once	TRBJ2-1	CASSLTGGSLNEQFF
TRBV6-1	NA	TRBJ2-5	CATAGGGSPETQYF
TRBV19	NA	TRBJ2-7	CASQAHGTGGGEQYF
TRBV9	NA	TRBJ1-1	CASSVGLQGNTEAFF
TRBV6-6	few	TRBJ1-6	CASSPSQGGDSPLHF
TRBV30	NA	TRBJ2-7	CAWSKQVGYEQYF
TRBV2	few	TRBJ1-1	CATQPGHGRGLTEAFF
TRBV6-6	few	TRBJ1-1	CASSEPGGLNTEAFF
TRBV18	once	TRBJ2-3	CASSPDRADTQYF
TRBV19	NA	TRBJ2-4	CASSFGRPGVQYF
TRBV6-5	few	TRBJ2-3	CASSSDRGRDTQYF
TRBV27	NA	TRBJ1-1	CASKTGAATEAFF
TRBV7-3	NA	TRBJ2-1	CASSLMGQGAINNEQFF
TRBV28	NA	TRBJ2-4	CASRYPGYRGRNTKNIQYF
TRBV27	NA	TRBJ2-7	CASSSQGAREQYF
TRBV16	NA	TRBJ2-4	CASSRGTIQAKNIQYF
TRBV19	NA	TRBJ2-1	CASSMGSGQRPQGQFF
TRBV7-2	NA	TRBJ2-2	CADKGLGGTGELFF
TRBV6-5	once	TRBJ2-1	CASSYGAPNEQFF
TRBV19	NA	TRBJ2-3	CASSMGTSGTDTQYF
TRBV5-4	NA	TRBJ2-5	CASSRRQGAYETQYF
TRBV19	NA	TRBJ2-3	CASSVLAGQTDTQYF
TRBV10-3	NA	TRBJ1-3	CAISEEARPRNTIYF
TRBV7-3	NA	TRBJ2-5	CASSLIGITGQPQETQYF
TRBV29-1	NA	TRBJ2-2	CSVRGRESIWDTGELFF
TRBV4-3	NA	TRBJ1-1	CASSLQRGEAFF
TRBV27	few	TRBJ1-2	CASSGTGGYGYTF
TRBV28	NA	TRBJ2-7	CASSSTGTGWYEQYF
TRBV19	NA	TRBJ2-5	CASSAGTSGVDQYF
TRBV29-1	NA	TRBJ2-1	CSVEDRAGIHNEQFF
TRBV9	NA	TRBJ2-1	CASSGGDRGSSEQFF
TRBV2	few	TRBJ1-1	CASLPQGTEAFF
TRBV2	NA	TRBJ1-5	CASSDEEGDNQPQHF
TRBV18	once	TRBJ1-5	CASSPNRGSNQPQHF
TRBV6-1	NA	TRBJ2-7	CASSEFVDRVYEQYF
TRBV5-1	NA	TRBJ2-7	CASSSMGQAYEQYF
TRBV5-6	NA	TRBJ1-2	CASSLIEADRGYTF
TRBV10-1	NA	TRBJ1-4	CASRRQALATNEKLFF